A single sample gave rise to the 18 T cell receptor beta chains below, sequenced in a study of regulatory T cells in long-lasting Graves disease. Investigators prepared the TCR beta libraries by applying iRepertoire HTBI primers and Arm-PCR of CDR3 regions. TCRdb reprocessed the multiplex PCR reads with MiXCR, giving one entry per CDR3 protein. The table shows around 500,000 distinct CDR3 sequences, with about 16% occurring only once. Indicated time point: newly diagnosed GD, antithyroid drugs for less than 3 months. Making the TCR library involved RNA that had been extracted from PBMCs. This sample was also put to use in a study of T cells in Graves' hyperthyroidism and ophthalmopathy.

Sequences were derived from peripheral blood mononuclear cells (PBMCs), sampled at new diagnosis, from a patient treated with antithyroid drugs. These receptor sequences come from a woman aged 40-60 years with Graves disease.

The sample holds many counts of this clonotype. As DNA, the CDR3 is TGTGCCAGCAGCTGGACAGAGGCGTACAATCAGCCCCAGCATTTT. It translates to CASSWTEAYNQPQHF. The V and J genes are TRBV5-8 and TRBJ1-5, with D perhaps matching TRBD1 (6 bases). V lost 3 bases, J lost 3 bases, and 13 bases lay in between. Germline CDR1 is SGHTS and CDR2 is YDEGEE. The CDR3 has 15 amino acids.

This chain links TRBV7-3 with TRBJ1-1; tentative D call: TRBD1 (5 bases). The CDR3 extends over 13 amino acids. Trimming shortened V by 3 bases and J by 3 bases, and 8 bases separated the two germline ends. Per germline, CDR1 SGHTA and CDR2 FQGTGA. The CDR3 coding sequence is TGTGCCAGCAGCTTTGGAGGGGACACTGAAGCTTTCTTT. Amino acids: CASSFGGDTEAFF.

In its sample, this clonotype was seen a few times. The chain joins TRBV11-2 to TRBJ1-2, with unresolved D. Per germline, CDR1 SGHAT and CDR2 FQNNGV. The CDR3 runs 16 residues. Trimming cost V 4 bases and J 2 bases, with 17 bases left between them. This CDR3 is CASSSISLDKNYGYTF. The CDR3 DNA is TGTGCCAGCAGCTCCATATCCCTCGACAAGAACTATGGCTACACCTTC.

The DNA of the CDR3 is TGTGCTAGTGGCTTCAATGGGATCTCTGGGGCCAACGTCCTGACTTTC. Encoded protein: CASGFNGISGANVLTF. The chain links TRBV12-5 to TRBJ2-6; D is ambiguous. Germline V gene sequence: CDR1 LGHNT, CDR2 FRNRAP. The CDR3 sequence is 16 residues long. Trimming took off 6 bases at V and 0 bases at J, with 12 bases between the two ends.

This clonotype has a handful of counts. The chain is built from TRBV2 and TRBJ2-5; D might be TRBD2 (5 bases). Trimming cost V 7 bases and J 2 bases, with 17 bases left between them. The V gene's germline CDR1 is SNHLY and CDR2 FYNNEI. This CDR3 is 15 amino acids long. This CDR3 reads CASTLSPDSQETQYF. Here the CDR3 DNA reads TGTGCCAGCACCTTAAGTCCGGACTCACAAGAGACCCAGTACTTC.

This clonotype was seen more than once but under ten times. The chain links TRBV7-9 to TRBJ2-3, with D tentatively TRBD2 (5 bases). Trimming cost V 7 bases and J 4 bases, with 15 bases left between them. The CDR3 runs to 14 residues. Germline CDR1 reads SEHNR; CDR2 reads FQNEAQ (reference sequence). The CDR3 loop reads CASTTPRTPDTQYF. CDR3 DNA: TGTGCCAGCACGACACCCCGGACTCCAGATACGCAGTATTTT.

The chain couples TRBV5-1 to TRBJ2-3; 7 nucleotides agree with TRBD2. CDR3 size: 16 residues. Germline V gene lookup returns CDR1 SGHRS and CDR2 YFSETQ. The trim removed 7 bases at V and 2 bases at J, leaving 13 bases unmatched. CDR3 loop: CASGPSIAGDTDTQYF. The CDR3 DNA reads as TGCGCCAGCGGCCCCTCCATCGCGGGGGACACAGATACGCAGTATTTT. The full variable domain, in which reference TRBV5-1 and TRBJ2-3 provide the parts outside the CDR3, is KAGVTQTPRYLIKTRGQQVTLSCSPISGHRSVSWYQQTPGQGLQFLFEYFSETQRNKGNFPGRFSGRQFSNSRSEMNVSTLELGDSALYLCASGPSIAGDTDTQYFGPGTRLTVL.

The chain links TRBV5-4 to TRBJ1-5; TRBD1 agrees at 9 bases. The length of the CDR3 is 19 residues. Germline CDR1 is SGHNT and CDR2 is YYREEE (reference sequence). The ends lost 0 bases at V and 3 bases at J; junction bases unmatched: 13. The CDR3 sequence: CASSLDRGRPEGVNQPQHF. CDR3 in DNA: TGTGCCAGCAGCTTGGACAGGGGGCGTCCGGAGGGAGTCAATCAGCCCCAGCATTTT.

This clonotype was seen a few times. A much more abundant neighbour one base away suggests this may be a read error. This chain uses TRBV30 with TRBJ1-1; D possibly corresponds to TRBD1 (5 bases). With 7 bases removed from V and 4 bases from J, the gap between germline ends came to 13 bases. Germline values: CDR1 GTSNPN, CDR2 SVGIG (reference sequence). The CDR3 consists of 12 residues. CDR3 region: CASKRGGTEAFF. CDR3 coding DNA: TGTGCCTCGAAGAGGGGAGGCACTGAAGCTTTCTTT.

This clonotype was seen only a few times. The chain joins TRBV19 to TRBJ1-2; tentatively, D is TRBD1 (6 bases). Trimming took 5 bases from V and 2 from J, leaving 12 bases between them. CDR3 size: 14 residues. The V gene's germline CDR1 is LNHDA and CDR2 SQIVND (reference sequence). CDR3 region: CASSWGAQNYGYTF. CDR3 DNA sequence: TGTGCCAGTAGTTGGGGGGCACAGAACTATGGCTACACCTTC.

A remark on this clonotype: A read error may explain this, as a much larger clone is one base away. The V call is TRBV2, the J call TRBJ1-1; the D gene is possibly TRBD1 (5 bases). Germline V gene data show CDR1 as SNHLY and CDR2 as FYNNEI. This CDR3 contains 12 residues. V was trimmed by 8 bases and J by 11 bases, leaving 18 bases between them. The CDR3 spells CASGLEGNRAFF. The CDR3 coding sequence is TGTGCCAGCGGATTAGAGGGGAATAGGGCTTTCTTT.

The chain carries TRBV5-1 and TRBJ2-5; D tentatively fits TRBD1 or TRBD2 (7 bases each). Trimming pared 1 base from V and 1 base from J, leaving 14 bases between. The CDR3 is 16 residues long. Germline loops: CDR1 SGHRS, CDR2 YFSETQ. The CDR3 region is CASSLYRGGPQETQYF. CDR3 bases: TGCGCCAGCAGCTTGTACAGGGGAGGGCCCCAAGAGACCCAGTACTTC.

This clonotype was seen many times. The rearrangement links TRBV11-2 to TRBJ2-7; D gene unclear. CDR3 length: 15 amino acids. The germline CDR1 and CDR2 sequences are SGHAT and FQNNGV. The V gene lost 2 bases and the J gene lost 0 bases, with 11 bases spanning the gap. The CDR3 DNA reads TGTGCCAGCAGCTTAACCGACTCGAGCTCCTACGAGCAGTACTTC. As protein: CASSLTDSSSYEQYF.

V and J are TRBV4-1 and TRBJ2-4; D remains ambiguous. Trimming took 2 bases from V and 6 from J, leaving 11 bases between them. CDR3 length equals 14 residues. The germline CDR1 and CDR2 sequences are MGHRA and YSYEKL. This chain's CDR3 is CASSQLQASNIQYF. CDR3 DNA: TGCGCCAGCAGCCAACTCCAGGCGTCAAACATTCAGTACTTC.

This clonotype was observed a handful of times. V usage is TRBV3-1 and J usage is TRBJ1-2, with D tentatively TRBD1 (5 bases). V shed 4 bases and J shed 5 bases, with 11 bases lying between them. CDR3 length equals 13 residues. Looked up from germline, CDR1 is LGHDT and CDR2 is YNNKEL (reference sequence). The DNA for the CDR3 is TGTGCCAGCAGCCGGGACCTGCGGTATGGCTACACCTTC. This codes for CASSRDLRYGYTF.

This clonotype has a count of ten or more. V is TRBV20-1 and J is TRBJ1-2; D might be TRBD1 (6 bases). Germline CDR1 DFQATT, CDR2 SNEGSKA (reference sequence). V lost 3 bases and J lost 7, with 12 bases in between. The CDR3 is 12 residues long. The chain's CDR3 is CSARPRGTGYTF. In nucleotides, the CDR3 is TGCAGTGCTAGGCCCAGGGGCACTGGCTACACCTTC.

This clonotype was seen repeatedly, ten times or more. This chain joins TRBV3-1 and TRBJ1-2; perhaps TRBD1 as D (5 bases). The V gene's germline CDR1 is LGHDT and CDR2 YNNKEL (reference sequence). The CDR3 is 13 residues long. V lost 1 base to trimming and J lost 8 bases, with 11 bases between them. CDR3 nucleotides: TGTGCCAGCAGCCAAGTTGGGACGGACGGCTACACCTTC. Translating gives CASSQVGTDGYTF.

This clonotype was observed many times. The chain couples TRBV30 to TRBJ1-6; D is uncertain. Trimming took off 6 bases at V and 11 bases at J, with 14 bases between the two ends. CDR3 length: 12 amino acids. Germline V gene lookup returns CDR1 GTSNPN and CDR2 SVGIG (reference sequence). CDR3 sequence: CACLYSGTPLHF. The DNA of the CDR3 is TGTGCCTGCCTCTACAGTGGCACACCCCTCCACTTT.